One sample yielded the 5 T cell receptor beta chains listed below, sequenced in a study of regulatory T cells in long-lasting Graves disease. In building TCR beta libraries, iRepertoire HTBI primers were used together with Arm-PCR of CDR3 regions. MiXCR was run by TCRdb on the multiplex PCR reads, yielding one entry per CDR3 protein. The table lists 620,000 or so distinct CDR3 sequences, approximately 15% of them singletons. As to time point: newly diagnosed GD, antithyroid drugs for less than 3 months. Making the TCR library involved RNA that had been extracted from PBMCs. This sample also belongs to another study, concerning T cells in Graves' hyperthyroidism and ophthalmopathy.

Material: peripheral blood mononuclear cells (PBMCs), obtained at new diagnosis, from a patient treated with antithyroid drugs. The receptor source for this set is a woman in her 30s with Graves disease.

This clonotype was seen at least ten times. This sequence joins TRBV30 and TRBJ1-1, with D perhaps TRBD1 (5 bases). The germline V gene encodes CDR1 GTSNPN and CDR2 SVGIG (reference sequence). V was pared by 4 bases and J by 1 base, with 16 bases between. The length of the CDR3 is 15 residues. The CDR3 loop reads CAWNTGFAGNTEAFF. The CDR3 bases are TGTGCCTGGAACACAGGTTTTGCTGGGAACACTGAAGCTTTCTTT.

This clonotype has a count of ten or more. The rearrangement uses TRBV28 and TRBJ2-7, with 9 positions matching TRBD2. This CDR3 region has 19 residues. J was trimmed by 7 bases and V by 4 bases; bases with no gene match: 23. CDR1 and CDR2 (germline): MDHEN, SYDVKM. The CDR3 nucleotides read TGTGCCAGCAGTTACACCGATCTATCCTGGGTAGCGGGAGCTCGGGAGCAGTACTTC. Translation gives CASSYTDLSWVAGAREQYF.

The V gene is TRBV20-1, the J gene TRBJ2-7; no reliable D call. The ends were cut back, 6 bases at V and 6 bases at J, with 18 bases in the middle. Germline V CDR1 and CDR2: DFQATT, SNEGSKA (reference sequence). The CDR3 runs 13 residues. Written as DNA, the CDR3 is TGCAGTGCCGCTGACTGGGGTGCGTCCGAGCAGTACTTC. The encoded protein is CSAADWGASEQYF.

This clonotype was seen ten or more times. CDR3 region: CASSEALLGGYGYTF. The CDR3 DNA sequence: TGTGCCAGCAGTGAAGCGCTTCTAGGAGGATATGGCTACACCTTC. J is TRBJ1-2 and V is TRBV6-1, with D unresolved. Looked up from germline, CDR1 is MNHNS and CDR2 is SASEGT. CDR3 length: 15 residues. The germline V and J ends were trimmed by 0 bases and 5 bases, with 13 bases remaining between them.

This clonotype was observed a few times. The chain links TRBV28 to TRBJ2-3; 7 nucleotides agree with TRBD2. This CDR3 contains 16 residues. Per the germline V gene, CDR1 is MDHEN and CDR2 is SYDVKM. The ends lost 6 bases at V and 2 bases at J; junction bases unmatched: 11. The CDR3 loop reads CASSLEVAGYTDTQYF. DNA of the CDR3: TGTGCCAGCAGCCTCGAGGTAGCGGGTTACACAGATACGCAGTATTTT.